The T cell receptor beta chain described here comes from a study of T-cell memory formation after mild COVID-19. With 3 bases removed from V and 7 bases from J, the gap between germline ends came to 22 bases. CDR1 and CDR2 from the germline V gene are LGHNA and YSLEER. This CDR3 spans 16 amino acids. Each CDR3 protein is one row after TCRdb ran MiXCR on the 5' RACE reads. The data hold about 270,000 distinct CDR3 sequences, with 15% to 20% observed a single time. The chain recombines TRBV4-3 with TRBJ2-7; possible D gene TRBD1, 5 bases. This sequence was found in a man younger than 35 who had mild COVID-19 (a few samples of this study predate the infection). Cell type and time point are not known. Sequencing used PBMCs or a T cell subset sorted from them (not recorded which). The CDR3 nucleotides are TGCGCCAGCAGCCAGACAACGGTGGGGCCCCTTGGGGAGCAGTACTTC. This gives the protein CASSQTTVGPLGEQYF.